The sequence of this T cell receptor (beta chain) was determined in a study of PD-1 blockade in classical Hodgkin lymphoma. This CDR3 has 13 residues. Germline V gene data show CDR1 as SEHNR and CDR2 as FQNEAQ (reference sequence). The V and J ends lost 4 bases and 7 bases, in that order; junction bases with no gene match: 5. Points from the study as a whole: Complete responders entered with baseline diversity on par with newly diagnosed patients, the results showed. A reduction in baseline TCR diversity was reportedly seen in newly diagnosed patients relative to healthy donors.

Using immunoSEQ multiplex PCR, the repertoire was profiled, and TCRdb retains in-frame clones only, with some absent. Among about 21,000 clones, 85% to 90% were seen once, and the ten largest hold more than 10%. With respect to this clone: As yet, its antigen is unknown.

Time point defined: cycle 4 day 1 (C4D1), after about 6 weeks of nivolumab. Brentuximab vedotin exposure varied, and every patient relapsed after autologous stem cell transplantation. This specimen was peripheral blood mononuclear cells (PBMCs), taken before the fourth cycle of nivolumab. The rearrangement uses TRBV7-9 and TRBJ1-1, with TRBD1 matching 8 bases. The clonotype originates from a human donor with classical Hodgkin lymphoma. CDR3 residues: CASSSRTGNEAFF. In DNA, the CDR3 is TGTGCCAGCAGCTCGCGGACAGGGAATGAAGCTTTCTTT.